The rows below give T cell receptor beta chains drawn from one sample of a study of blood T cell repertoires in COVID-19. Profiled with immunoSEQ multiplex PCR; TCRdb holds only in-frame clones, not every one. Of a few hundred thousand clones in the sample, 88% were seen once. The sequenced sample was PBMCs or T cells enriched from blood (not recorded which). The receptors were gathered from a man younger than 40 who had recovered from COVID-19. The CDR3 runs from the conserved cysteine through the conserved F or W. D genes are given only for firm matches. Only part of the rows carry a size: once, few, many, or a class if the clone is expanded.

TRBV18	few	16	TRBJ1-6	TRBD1	CASSPGNRDSNSPLHF	TGTGCCAGCTCACCAGGAAACCGGGACAGTAATTCACCCCTCCACTTT
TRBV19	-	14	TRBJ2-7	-	CASSLGGGNYEQYF	TGTGCCAGTAGTCTGGGTGGAGGGAACTACGAGCAGTACTTC
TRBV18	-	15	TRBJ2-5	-	CASSPPRGGGETQYF	TGTGCCAGCTCACCACCGAGGGGGGGAGGCGAGACCCAGTACTTC
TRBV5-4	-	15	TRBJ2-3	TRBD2	CASSLLAGRTDTQYF	TGTGCCAGCAGCTTGCTAGCGGGCCGCACAGATACGCAGTATTTT
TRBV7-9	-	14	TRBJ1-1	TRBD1	CASSFRTGDTEAFF	TGTGCCAGCAGCTTTAGAACAGGGGATACTGAAGCTTTCTTT
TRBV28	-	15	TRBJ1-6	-	CASSPLRGGYSPLHF	TGTGCCAGCAGTCCCCTCCGAGGGGGATATTCACCCCTCCACTTT
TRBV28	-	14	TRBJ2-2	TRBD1	CASNGQGLHGELFF	TGTGCCAGCAATGGACAGGGGCTTCACGGGGAGCTGTTTTTT
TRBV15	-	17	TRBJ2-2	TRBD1	CATSRLIRGLNTGELFF	TGTGCCACCAGCAGACTTATCAGGGGGCTAAACACCGGGGAGCTGTTTTTT
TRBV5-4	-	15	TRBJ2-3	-	CASSLGGGATDTQYF	TGTGCCAGCAGCTTGGGTGGGGGGGCCACAGATACGCAGTATTTT
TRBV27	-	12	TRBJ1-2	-	CASRSVTDGYTF	TGTGCCAGCAGGAGTGTTACGGATGGCTACACCTTC
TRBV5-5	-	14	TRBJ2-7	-	CASSATRVSYEQYF	TGTGCCAGCAGCGCCACGCGGGTTTCCTACGAGCAGTACTTC
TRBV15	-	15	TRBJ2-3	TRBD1	CATSRDTGGADTQYF	TGTGCCACCAGCAGAGATACAGGGGGCGCAGATACGCAGTATTTT
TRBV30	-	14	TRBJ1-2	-	CAWSVLVGTEGYTF	TGTGCCTGGAGTGTACTCGTCGGGACTGAAGGCTACACCTTC
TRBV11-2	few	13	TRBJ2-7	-	CASSLGPTGLCFF	TGTGCCAGCAGCTTAGGGCCGACAGGCCTTTGCTTCTTC
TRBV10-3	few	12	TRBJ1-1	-	CAISVMNTEAFF	TGTGCCATCAGTGTAATGAACACTGAAGCTTTCTTT
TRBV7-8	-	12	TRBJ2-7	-	CASSWGPYEQYF	TGTGCCAGCAGCTGGGGCCCCTACGAGCAGTACTTC
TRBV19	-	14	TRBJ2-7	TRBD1	CASSLRQGSGEQYF	TGTGCCAGTAGCCTTAGACAGGGCTCCGGCGAGCAGTACTTC
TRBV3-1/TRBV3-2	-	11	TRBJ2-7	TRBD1	CASSPGTGMYF	TGTGCCAGCAGCCCCGGGACAGGGATGTACTTC
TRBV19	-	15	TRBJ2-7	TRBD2	CASSIAGGGRGEQYF	TGTGCCAGTAGTATAGCGGGGGGAGGACGTGGCGAGCAGTACTTC
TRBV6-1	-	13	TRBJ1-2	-	CASSEPGPYGYTF	TGTGCCAGCAGTGAGCCAGGTCCCTATGGCTACACCTTC
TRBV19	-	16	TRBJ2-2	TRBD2	CASRKRGGLNTGELFF	TGTGCCAGTAGAAAACGGGGGGGCCTGAACACCGGGGAGCTGTTTTTT
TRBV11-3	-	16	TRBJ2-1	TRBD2	CASSSGTSGGRREQFF	TGTGCCAGCAGCTCCGGCACTAGCGGGGGTCGACGTGAGCAGTTCTTC
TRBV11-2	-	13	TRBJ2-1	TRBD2	CASSLTSSYEQFF	TGTGCCAGCAGCTTGACTAGCTCCTATGAGCAGTTCTTC
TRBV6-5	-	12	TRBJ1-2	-	CASGTPYYGYTF	TGTGCCAGCGGGACACCTTACTATGGCTACACCTTC
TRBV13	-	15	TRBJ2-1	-	CASRLRGSSYNEQFF	TGTGCCAGCAGACTCAGGGGAAGCTCCTACAATGAGCAGTTCTTC
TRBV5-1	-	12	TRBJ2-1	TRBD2	CASSLSGDEQFF	TGCGCCAGCAGCTTAAGCGGGGATGAGCAGTTCTTC
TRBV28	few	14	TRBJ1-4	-	CASSSGDLNEKLFF	TGTGCCAGCAGTTCGGGGGACCTTAATGAAAAACTGTTTTTT
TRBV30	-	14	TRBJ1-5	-	CAWSGQLGNQPQHF	TGTGCCTGGAGTGGACAGTTGGGCAATCAGCCCCAGCATTTT
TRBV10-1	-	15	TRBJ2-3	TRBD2	CASSEQALAGGTQYF	TGCGCCAGCAGTGAGCAGGCACTAGCGGGGGGAACGCAGTATTTT
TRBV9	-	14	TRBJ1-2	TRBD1	CASSSRTGPYGYTF	TGTGCCAGCAGCTCCCGGACAGGTCCCTACGGCTACACCTTC
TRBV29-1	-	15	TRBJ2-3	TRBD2	CSVVPAGGSTDTQYF	TGCAGCGTTGTTCCAGCGGGGGGTTCCACAGATACGCAGTATTTT
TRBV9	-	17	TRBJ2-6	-	CASSGARFRAGANVLTF	TGTGCCAGCAGCGGCGCTAGGTTCAGGGCTGGGGCCAACGTCCTGACTTTC
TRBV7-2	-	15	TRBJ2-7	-	CASSLAVGQGREQYF	TGTGCCAGCAGCTTAGCGGTGGGGCAGGGGCGGGAGCAGTACTTC
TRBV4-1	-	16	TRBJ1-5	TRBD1	CASSQVSGQRHQPQHF	TGCGCCAGCAGCCAAGTATCGGGACAGAGACATCAGCCCCAGCATTTT